The clone carrying this T cell receptor (beta chain) was seen a handful of times. Its target is unknown. Trimming left V 3 bases short and J 1 base short, with 9 bases between. The CDR3 spans 14 residues. In germline, CDR1 is KGHSH, CDR2 LQKENI. This entry belongs to a study of T cells in Graves' hyperthyroidism and ophthalmopathy. Study as a whole: Peripheral blood sampling occurred at initial diagnosis, before any treatment. Study-wide points: The authors' 13 V-J model separated ophthalmopathy from stable hyperthyroidism.

Researchers took RNA transcripts and amplified the TCR beta CDR3 regions from them. First-round RT-PCR of the TCR CDR3 relied on the HTBI primer set. TCRdb recomputed calls from the multiplex PCR reads with MiXCR, one row per CDR3 protein. The repertoire holds 490,000 or so distinct CDR3 sequences, around a fifth seen once, with 49% in the top ten. The receptor was isolated from a woman aged 70-85 years with Graves' ophthalmopathy. The gene calls are TRBV18 and TRBJ2-5; TRBD2 might be the D (5 bases). The sample comprised blood. CDR3 DNA sequence: TGTGCCAGCTCACCGAAACTAGGCCAAGAGACCCAGTACTTC. Translation: CASSPKLGQETQYF.